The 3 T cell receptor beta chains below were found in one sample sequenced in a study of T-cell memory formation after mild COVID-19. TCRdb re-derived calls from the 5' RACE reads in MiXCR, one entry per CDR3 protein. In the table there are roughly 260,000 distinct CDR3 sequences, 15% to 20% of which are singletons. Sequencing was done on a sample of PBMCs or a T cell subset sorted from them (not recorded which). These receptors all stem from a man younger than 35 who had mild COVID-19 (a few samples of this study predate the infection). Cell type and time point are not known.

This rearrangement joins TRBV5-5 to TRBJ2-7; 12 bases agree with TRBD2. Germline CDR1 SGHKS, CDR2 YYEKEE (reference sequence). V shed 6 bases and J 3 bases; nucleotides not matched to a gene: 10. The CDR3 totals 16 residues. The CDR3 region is CASNLTRTSGVYEQYF. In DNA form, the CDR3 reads TGTGCCAGCAACCTGACCCGGACTAGCGGGGTCTACGAGCAGTACTTC.

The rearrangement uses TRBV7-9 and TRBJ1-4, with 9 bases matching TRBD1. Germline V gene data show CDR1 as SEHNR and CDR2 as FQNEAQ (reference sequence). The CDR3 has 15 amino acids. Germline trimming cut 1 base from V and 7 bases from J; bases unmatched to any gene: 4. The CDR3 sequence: CASSLGGQGSEKLFF. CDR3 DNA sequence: TGTGCCAGCAGCTTAGGGGGACAGGGCAGTGAAAAACTGTTTTTT. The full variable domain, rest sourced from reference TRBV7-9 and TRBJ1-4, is DTGVSQNPRHKITKRGQNVTFRCDPISEHNRLYWYRQTLGQGPEFLTYFQNEAQLEKSRLLSDRFSAERPKGSFSTLEIQRTEQGDSAMYLCASSLGGQGSEKLFFGSGTQLSVL.

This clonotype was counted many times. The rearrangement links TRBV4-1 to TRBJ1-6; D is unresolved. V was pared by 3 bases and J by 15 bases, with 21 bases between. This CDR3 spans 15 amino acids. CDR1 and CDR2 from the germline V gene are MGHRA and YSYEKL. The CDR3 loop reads CASSHPVGGQGGLHF. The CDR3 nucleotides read TGCGCCAGCAGCCATCCAGTGGGCGGTCAAGGTGGCCTCCACTTT.